Sequencing of this TCR beta chain was carried out in a study of CD8 T cells in Susac syndrome. Germline lookup yields CDR1 SQVTM and CDR2 ANQGSEA. V was trimmed by 4 bases and J by 1 base, leaving 8 bases between them. The CDR3 length is 12 residues. This clonotype was detected a few times. Its antigen is undetermined. Sequencing of TCR beta, carried out with a high-throughput approach, was applied to CD8+ and CD4+ T cells from the blood. The CD8+ and CD4+ T cells were isolated magnetically using a negative isolation approach, whereas the TEMRA cells were enriched by FACS. The study, taken as a whole, reports: The number of individuals included in the study's TCR sequencing and HLA analysis was acknowledged as relatively small.

Reverse transcription used about 0.45 to 1 ug RNA and random hexamers. Amplification of TCR beta CDR3 used immunoSEQ multiplex PCR across 54 Vbeta and 13 Jbeta. MiXCR, run by TCRdb on the immunoSEQ multiplex PCR reads, gives a single entry per CDR3 protein. The sample carries about 160,000 distinct CDR3 sequences, about 90% recorded once. This rearrangement joins TRBV29-1 to TRBJ2-7; possible D gene TRBD1, 5 bases. The sequence came from a human donor in good health. The sample consisted of CD4+ T cells from PBMCs. CDR3 coding DNA: TGCAGCGTTGTCAGGGAATCCTACGAGCAGTACTTC. Residues: CSVVRESYEQYF.